This T cell receptor beta chain came from a study of shared clonotypes between healthy human individuals. Clones were sequenced by immunoSEQ multiplex PCR, and TCRdb holds only the in-frame ones, with some missing. The sample carries approximately 2,200,000 clones, just over 90% recorded once. Germline CDR1 LGHNA, CDR2 YSLEER. The ends were cut back, 0 bases at V and 6 bases at J, with 15 bases in the middle. The CDR3 covers 16 residues. The naive CD8 subset, CD45RO-negative cells positively selected for CCR7, excluded terminally differentiated effector memory CD45RA+ cells. The TCR was taken from a young man in good health. Some clones in this sample may be carry-over from other donors' samples. Specimen: naive CD8+ T cells from PBMCs. V gene TRBV4-3 combines with J gene TRBJ1-5; D remains unclear. CDR3 sequence reads: CASSQEPGSLGQPQHF. In DNA form, the CDR3 reads TGCGCCAGCAGCCAAGAACCGGGATCCCTAGGTCAGCCCCAGCATTTT.